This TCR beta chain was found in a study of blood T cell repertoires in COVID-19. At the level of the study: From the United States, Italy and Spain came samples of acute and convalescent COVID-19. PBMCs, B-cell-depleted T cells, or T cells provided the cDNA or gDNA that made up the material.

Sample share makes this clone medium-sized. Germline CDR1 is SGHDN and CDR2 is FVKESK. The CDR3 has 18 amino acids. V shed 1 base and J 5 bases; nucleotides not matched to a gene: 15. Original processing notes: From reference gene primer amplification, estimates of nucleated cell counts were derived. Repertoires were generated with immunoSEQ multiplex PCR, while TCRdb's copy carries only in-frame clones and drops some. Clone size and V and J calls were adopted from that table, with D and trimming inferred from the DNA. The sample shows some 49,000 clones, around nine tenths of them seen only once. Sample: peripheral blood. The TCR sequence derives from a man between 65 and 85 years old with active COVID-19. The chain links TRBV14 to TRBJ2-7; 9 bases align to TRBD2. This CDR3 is CASSQGGGIASGKNEQYF. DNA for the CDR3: TGTGCCAGCAGCCAAGGAGGAGGGATTGCTAGCGGGAAAAACGAGCAGTACTTC.